These 26 T cell receptor beta chains were all obtained from the same sample, sequenced in a study of T cell clonotyping in hematopoietic cell transplantation. Sequenced by immunoSEQ multiplex PCR; TCRdb stores in-frame clones only, minus some. In the table there are about 16,000 clones, 70% to 90% of which are singletons. Sequenced sample: peripheral blood mononuclear cells. The receptors stem from a woman aged 40 to 49 in good health. Some clones in this sample may be carry-over from other donors' samples.

The chain employs TRBV19 and TRBJ1-3; D is undetermined. Germline V lookup: CDR1 LNHDA, CDR2 SQIVND (reference sequence). Trimming shortened V by 3 bases and J by 2 bases, and 14 bases separated the two germline ends. CDR3 size: 16 residues. The CDR3 bases are TGTGCCAGTAGTATTCTCCCGTCGGGGACTGGAAACACCATATATTTT. This codes for CASSILPSGTGNTIYF.

This clone was counted between two and nine times. No conserved phenylalanine or tryptophan ends this CDR3, so it is likely a read error. This rearrangement joins TRBV19 to TRBJ1-2; D may be TRBD1 (5 bases). This CDR3 spans 10 amino acids. The V gene lost 9 bases and the J gene lost 5 bases, with 7 bases spanning the gap. CDR1 and CDR2 (germline): LNHDA, SQIVND (reference sequence). The CDR3 nucleotides are TGTGCCAGCGAGGGGTATGGCTACACCCTC. Residues: CASEGYGYTL.

The chain is built from TRBV7-9 and TRBJ2-3; 14 bases agree with TRBD2. The length of the CDR3 is 16 residues. Germline values: CDR1 SEHNR, CDR2 FQNEAQ (reference sequence). V lost 3 bases, J lost 4 bases, and 3 bases stayed unmatched. The CDR3 DNA is TGTGCCAGCAGCTTGGGACTAGCGGGAGCCTCAGATACGCAGTATTTT. Translated: CASSLGLAGASDTQYF.

This rearrangement joins TRBV4-1 to TRBJ1-2, with D uncertain. The CDR3 is 16 residues long. Germline CDR1 is MGHRA and CDR2 is YSYEKL. Trimming left V 0 bases short and J 4 bases short, with 15 bases between. CDR3 sequence (DNA): TGCGCCAGCAGCCAAGATCTTTCTGGGGTTGTCTATGGCTACACCTTC. Amino acid sequence: CASSQDLSGVVYGYTF.

The rearrangement joins TRBV5-4 to TRBJ2-4; D may be TRBD1 or TRBD2 (5 bases each). V was shortened by 0 bases and J by 1 base, with 8 bases between the two germline ends. Germline-derived CDR1 and CDR2 are SGHNT and YYREEE (reference sequence). CDR3 length equals 15 residues. CDR3 residues: CASSLGDRAKNIQYF. The CDR3 DNA follows: TGTGCCAGCAGCTTGGGGGACCGCGCCAAAAACATTCAGTACTTC.

This rearrangement joins TRBV29-1 to TRBJ2-3; D is ambiguous. Trimming cost V 5 bases and J 4 bases, with 4 bases left between them. The germline CDR1 and CDR2 sequences are SQVTM and ANQGSEA. The length of the CDR3 is 10 residues. CDR3 sequence reads: CSVSPDTQYF. In nucleotides, the CDR3 is TGCAGCGTTTCCCCAGATACGCAGTATTTT.

The chain combines TRBV9 with TRBJ1-5; D gene unclear. Germline lookup yields CDR1 SGDLS and CDR2 YYNGEE. The length of the CDR3 is 12 residues. V was clipped by 4 bases and J by 6 bases, with 8 bases between them. The CDR3 reads CASSNTAQPQHF. CDR3 nucleotides: TGTGCCAGCAGCAACACAGCTCAGCCCCAGCATTTT.

V is TRBV29-1 and J is TRBJ2-3; TRBD1 is a possible D gene (7 bases). CDR1 is SQVTM and CDR2 is ANQGSEA in the germline V gene. The CDR3 sequence is 12 residues long. V was pared by 3 bases and J by 5 bases, with 9 bases between. CDR3: CSVDRGEDTQYF. CDR3 bases: TGCAGCGTTGACAGGGGGGAAGATACGCAGTATTTT.

The chain has TRBV28 and TRBJ1-2; D is uncertain. This CDR3 region has 15 residues. The V gene lost 3 bases and the J gene lost 4 bases, with 15 bases spanning the gap. Germline loops: CDR1 MDHEN, CDR2 SYDVKM. CDR3 DNA: TGTGCCAGCAGTTTCTCCGAATCTTGGCCCTATGGCTACACCTTC. This encodes CASSFSESWPYGYTF.

CDR3 amino acids: CASRLASVPETQYF. CDR3 DNA sequence: TGTGCCAGCAGGCTAGCCTCCGTCCCAGAGACCCAGTACTTC. The chain couples TRBV7-9 to TRBJ2-5, with a tentative D call TRBD2 (5 bases). V dropped 6 bases and J dropped 4 bases, with 15 bases sitting between them. This CDR3 has 14 amino acids. Germline V gene sequence: CDR1 SEHNR, CDR2 FQNEAQ (reference sequence).

J is TRBJ1-5 and V is TRBV19; weak D call: TRBD1 (5 bases). Trimming pared 5 bases from V and 0 bases from J, leaving 8 bases between. The germline V gene encodes CDR1 LNHDA and CDR2 SQIVND (reference sequence). This CDR3 region has 14 residues. The CDR3 spells CASSRQGSNQPQHF. CDR3 coding DNA: TGTGCCAGTAGTCGGCAGGGTAGCAATCAGCCCCAGCATTTT.

This clone came up once. The genes are TRBV5-1 and TRBJ2-7; D may be TRBD2 (6 bases). With 4 bases removed from V and 3 bases from J, the gap between germline ends came to 14 bases. Germline loops: CDR1 SGHRS, CDR2 YFSETQ. The CDR3 runs 14 residues. CDR3 DNA: TGCGCCAGCAGCAAAAGGGACTTTAGCTACGAGCAGTACTTC. Protein sequence: CASSKRDFSYEQYF.

The gene calls are TRBV7-9 and TRBJ2-7; TRBD1 aligns across 7 bases. The CDR3 spans 13 residues. The J segment lost 0 bases and the V segment lost 5 bases, leaving 1 base of the junction unmatched. Germline V gene lookup returns CDR1 SEHNR and CDR2 FQNEAQ (reference sequence). For the CDR3, the DNA is TGTGCCAGCAGCCGGGACAGCTCCTACGAGCAGTACTTC. It translates to CASSRDSSYEQYF.

This clone has just a few counts. The chain employs TRBV4-1 and TRBJ1-2; TRBD1 aligns across 8 bases. The V gene's germline CDR1 is MGHRA and CDR2 YSYEKL. Unmatched junction bases numbered 11, after V lost 3 bases and J lost 2 bases. This CDR3 comprises 17 residues. The CDR3 DNA reads as TGCGCCAGCAGCCACGCATCGCTCGGACAGGGAAACTATGGCTACACCTTC. It is translated as CASSHASLGQGNYGYTF.

This clone was recorded a few times. This chain connects TRBV6-5 to TRBJ1-2, with D maybe TRBD1 (5 bases). CDR1 and CDR2 from the germline V gene are MNHEY and SVGAGI. The CDR3 runs to 15 residues. Trimming removed 3 bases from V and 5 bases from J, with 16 bases in between. This chain's CDR3 is CASSYSPLGGYGYTF. In DNA, the CDR3 is TGTGCCAGCAGTTATTCCCCCTTGGGGGGATATGGCTACACCTTC.

The chain combines TRBV19 with TRBJ2-7, with 10 nucleotides matching TRBD2. J gave up 4 bases and V 4 bases, and 16 bases lay outside the gene matches. Germline V gene lookup returns CDR1 LNHDA and CDR2 SQIVND (reference sequence). The CDR3 extends over 18 amino acids. The CDR3 is CASSRGLASGGRLYEQYF. CDR3 nucleotides: TGTGCCAGTAGTAGGGGACTAGCGAGCGGAGGGAGGTTGTACGAGCAGTACTTC.

The chain combines TRBV7-8 with TRBJ2-2; a possible D gene is TRBD1 (6 bases). Trimming removed 3 bases from V and 5 bases from J, with 13 bases in between. CDR1 and CDR2 (germline): SGHVS, FQNEAQ. CDR3 length: 15 residues. The CDR3 loop is CASSLKGVPTGELFF. The CDR3 nucleotides are TGTGCCAGCAGCTTGAAGGGGGTCCCGACCGGGGAGCTGTTTTTT. Full variable domain (outside the CDR3, taken from reference TRBV7-8 and TRBJ2-2): GAGVSQSPRYKVAKRGQDVALRCDPISGHVSLFWYQQALGQGPEFLTYFQNEAQLDKSGLPSDRFFAERPEGSVSTLKIQRTQQEDSAVYLCASSLKGVPTGELFFGEGSRLTVL.

The rearrangement joins TRBV4-3 to TRBJ2-7, with a weak D call TRBD1 (5 bases). This CDR3 has 15 amino acids. Trimming removed 0 bases at V and 2 bases at J, with 11 bases between. The V gene's germline CDR1 is LGHNA and CDR2 YSLEER. CDR3 DNA: TGCGCCAGCAGCCAAGAATGGGGCGGACCCTACGAGCAGTACTTC. Translating it yields CASSQEWGGPYEQYF.

The CDR3 here is CASSLRGTEAFF. In nucleotides, the CDR3 is TGTGCCAGCAGTTTACGGGGCACTGAAGCTTTCTTT. The chain couples TRBV27 to TRBJ1-1; unclear D gene. The CDR3 covers 12 residues. The V end was cut by 2 bases, the J end by 4 bases, with 5 bases between. CDR1 MNHEY and CDR2 SMNVEV come from the germline V gene (reference sequence).

The chain employs TRBV14 and TRBJ2-7; tentative D call: TRBD1 (5 bases). Per germline, CDR1 SGHDN and CDR2 FVKESK. V was shortened by 0 bases and J by 6 bases, with 9 bases between the two germline ends. This CDR3 has 13 residues. The CDR3, as DNA: TGTGCCAGCAGCCAAGACAGGGCCCGCGAGCAGTACTTC. Its protein is CASSQDRAREQYF.

The chain is built from TRBV29-1 and TRBJ2-7, with TRBD1 identical over 7 bases. V trimming: 4 bases; J trimming: 2 bases; junction bases outside the gene matches: 2. The germline V gene has CDR1 SQVTM and CDR2 ANQGSEA. CDR3 length equals 12 residues. CDR3 amino acids: CSVVDRAYEQYF. The CDR3 bases are TGCAGCGTTGTAGACAGGGCCTACGAGCAGTACTTC.

The V gene is TRBV29-1, the J gene TRBJ1-2, with TRBD1 matching 8 bases. CDR3 length: 13 residues. Trimming cost V 7 bases and J 3 bases; bases outside gene matches: 7. Germline-derived CDR1 and CDR2 are SQVTM and ANQGSEA. CDR3 nucleotide sequence: TGCAGCGCTGACACAGGGGGTTACTATGGCTACACCTTC. Translated, it gives CSADTGGYYGYTF.

This clone is a singleton in its sample. The chain links TRBV6-5 to TRBJ1-2, with TRBD1 matching over 7 bases. CDR1 MNHEY and CDR2 SVGAGI come from the germline V gene. CDR3 length: 14 residues. The trim removed 6 bases at V and 4 bases at J, leaving 8 bases unmatched. CDR3 nucleotides: TGTGCCAGCAGGCCCGACAGGGAAGGCTATGGCTACACCTTC. Translation: CASRPDREGYGYTF.

The chain couples TRBV15 to TRBJ2-3, with 9 bases that match TRBD2. The CDR3 length is 16 residues. The germline V gene encodes CDR1 LNHNV and CDR2 YYDKDF (reference sequence). V gave up 0 bases and J gave up 1 base; unmatched junction bases: 2. The CDR3, as DNA: TGTGCCACCAGCAGAGATAGCGGGAGAGGCACAGATACGCAGTATTTT. Translated: CATSRDSGRGTDTQYF.

The chain joins TRBV27 to TRBJ1-2; D ambiguous. Germline-derived CDR1 and CDR2 are MNHEY and SMNVEV (reference sequence). V lost 0 bases to trimming and J lost 8 bases, with 13 bases between them. The CDR3 contains 14 residues. The CDR3 region has the DNA TGTGCCAGCAGTTTATCCACAGCTATAGGAGGCTACACCTTC. Translating it yields CASSLSTAIGGYTF.

As DNA, the CDR3 is TGTGCCAGCAGCTCCCGGGGGTGGCCCTTAGATACGCAGTATTTT. This sequence encodes CASSSRGWPLDTQYF. The chain employs TRBV7-3 and TRBJ2-3, with TRBD2 as a possible D gene (6 bases). CDR3 length equals 15 residues. The germline V gene has CDR1 SGHTA and CDR2 FQGTGA. V was clipped by 4 bases and J by 5 bases, with 16 bases between them.